This T cell receptor beta chain was documented in a study of stem cell transplantation in POMP-related autoinflammatory disease. Repertoires were generated with immunoSEQ multiplex PCR, while TCRdb's copy carries only in-frame clones and drops some. The table shows roughly 70,000 clones, with roughly 93% occurring only once. Worth noting for this clone: Its antigen remains unidentified.

General study points: Across all analyzed T-cell subsets, patients with PRAID tended toward reduced diversity and increased clonality.

The starting material was CD4+ T cells from PBMCs, obtained after stem cell transplantation. The receptor comes from a human patient with POMP-related autoinflammation and immune dysregulation (PRAID). Some T cells here may be from the graft donor.

CDR3 loop: CASRVAGTGGEKLFF. For the CDR3, the DNA is TGTGCCAGCAGAGTAGCCGGGACAGGGGGCGAAAAACTGTTTTTT. V and J are TRBV28 and TRBJ1-4; 12 nucleotides match TRBD1. Germline CDR1 MDHEN, CDR2 SYDVKM. The junction had 7 bases not matched to a gene; V was cut back by 6 bases and J by 8 bases. This CDR3 spans 15 amino acids.